This T cell receptor (beta chain) was identified in a study of blood T cell repertoires in COVID-19. On the study more broadly: Samples came from the United States, Italy and Spain, spanning acute and convalescent COVID-19. PBMCs, B-cell-depleted T cells, or T cells provided the cDNA or gDNA that made up the material.

How the authors handled the data: Reference gene primer amplification gave estimated nucleated cell counts. The protocol was immunoSEQ multiplex PCR, while the TCRdb copy is restricted to in-frame clones and leaves out a portion. V and J calls and clone size are copied from that table; D and trimming were computed from the DNA. The data show approximately 69,000 clones, around 88% seen once. Deletions cut 4 bases from V and 0 bases from J, with 6 bases between. Germline loops: CDR1 SGHAT, CDR2 FQNNGV. This CDR3 has 13 amino acids. The chain combines TRBV11-2 with TRBJ2-5, with D possibly matching TRBD1 (5 bases). The sequencing sample was made of peripheral blood. The receptor's source is a human donor in a cohort sampled during active COVID-19. The CDR3 nucleotides read TGTGCCAGCAGCTACAGGAACCAAGAGACCCAGTACTTC. This codes for CASSYRNQETQYF.